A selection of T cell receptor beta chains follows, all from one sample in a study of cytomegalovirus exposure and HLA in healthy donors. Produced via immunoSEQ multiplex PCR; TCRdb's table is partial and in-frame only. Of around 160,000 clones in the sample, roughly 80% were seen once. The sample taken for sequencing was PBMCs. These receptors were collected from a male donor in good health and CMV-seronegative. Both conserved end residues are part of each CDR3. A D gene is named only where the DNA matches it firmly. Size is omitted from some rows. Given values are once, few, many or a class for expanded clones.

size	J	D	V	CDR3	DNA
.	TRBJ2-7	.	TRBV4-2	CASSQVHGGPWEQYF	TGTGCCAGCAGCCAAGTTCACGGGGGGCCTTGGGAGCAGTACTTC
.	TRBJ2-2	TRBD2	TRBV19	CASSMFGGGWTGELFF	TGTGCCAGTAGTATGTTCGGGGGGGGATGGACCGGGGAGCTGTTTTTT
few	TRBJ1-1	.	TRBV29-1	CSVEGGAGGEAFF	TGCAGCGTTGAAGGCGGGGCGGGGGGGGAAGCTTTCTTT
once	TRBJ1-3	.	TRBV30	CAWSVLKSSGNTIYF	TGTGCCTGGAGTGTATTAAAGAGCTCTGGAAACACCATATATTTT
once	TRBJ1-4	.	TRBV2	CATSGDAGEKLFF	TGTGCCACCTCAGGGGATGCGGGTGAAAAACTGTTTTTT
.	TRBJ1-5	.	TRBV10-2	CASKGVNQPQHF	TGCGCCAGCAAGGGAGTCAATCAGCCCCAGCATTTT
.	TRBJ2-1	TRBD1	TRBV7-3	CASSPGTGGFNEQFF	TGTGCCAGCAGCCCCGGGACAGGGGGCTTCAATGAGCAGTTCTTC
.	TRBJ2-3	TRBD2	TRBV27	CASSSRELGTDTQYF	TGTGCCAGCAGTTCGCGGGAGCTGGGCACAGATACGCAGTATTTT
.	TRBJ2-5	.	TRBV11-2	CASSPHLASETQYF	TGTGCCAGCAGTCCTCACTTAGCGTCAGAGACCCAGTACTTC
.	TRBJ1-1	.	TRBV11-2	CASSLAGDSNTEAFF	TGTGCCAGCAGCTTAGCAGGGGATTCGAACACTGAAGCTTTCTTT
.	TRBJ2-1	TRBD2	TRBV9	CASSVGTSAHEQFF	TGTGCCAGCAGCGTAGGGACTAGCGCCCATGAGCAGTTCTTC
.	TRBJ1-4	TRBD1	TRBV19	CASTGTGGGPATNEKLFF	TGTGCCAGTACCGGCACAGGGGGCGGCCCTGCAACTAATGAAAAACTGTTTTTT
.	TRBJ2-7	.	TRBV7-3	CASSPNRDYEQYF	TGTGCCAGCAGCCCGAATCGGGACTACGAGCAGTACTTC
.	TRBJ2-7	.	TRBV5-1	CASSLVIDSPYEQYF	TGCGCCAGCAGCTTGGTAATCGACAGCCCCTACGAGCAGTACTTC
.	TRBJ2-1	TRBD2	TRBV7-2	CASSRDYQNEQFF	TGTGCCAGCAGCCGGGACTACCAAAATGAGCAGTTCTTC
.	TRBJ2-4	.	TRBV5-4	CASSWGGREDIQYF	TGTGCCAGCAGCTGGGGTGGCAGGGAAGACATTCAGTACTTC
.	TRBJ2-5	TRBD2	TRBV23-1	CASRETSGRPRQETQYF	TGCGCCAGCAGGGAGACTAGCGGGAGGCCCCGCCAAGAGACCCAGTACTTC
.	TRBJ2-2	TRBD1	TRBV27	CASSLYGTGVPGELFF	TGTGCCAGCAGTTTATACGGGACAGGCGTTCCCGGGGAGCTGTTTTTT
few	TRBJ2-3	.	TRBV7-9	CASSPETDTQYF	TGTGCCAGCAGCCCAGAAACAGATACGCAGTATTTT
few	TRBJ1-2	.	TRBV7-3	CASSPGGGFYGYTF	TGTGCCAGCAGCCCCGGAGGAGGGTTCTATGGCTACACCTTC
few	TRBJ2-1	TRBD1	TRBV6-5	CASSSDRGLGNEQFF	TGTGCCAGCAGTTCCGACAGGGGGCTGGGCAATGAGCAGTTCTTC
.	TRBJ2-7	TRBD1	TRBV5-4	CASSYDRGQGEQYF	TGTGCCAGCAGCTATGACAGGGGGCAAGGCGAGCAGTACTTC
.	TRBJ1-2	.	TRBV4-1	CASSQARLGGRSIANYGYTF	TGCGCCAGCAGCCAAGCCCGGTTGGGGGGGCGAAGCATAGCTAACTATGGCTACACCTTC
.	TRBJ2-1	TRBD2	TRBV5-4	CASSSQGGNEQFF	TGTGCCAGCAGCTCCCAGGGAGGGAATGAGCAGTTCTTC
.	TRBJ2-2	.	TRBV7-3	CASSLQGTGELFF	TGTGCCAGCAGCCTACAGGGCACCGGGGAGCTGTTTTTT
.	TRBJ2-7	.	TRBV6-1	CASSEAAGLAYEQYF	TGTGCCAGCAGTGAAGCGGCAGGGCTAGCCTACGAGCAGTACTTC
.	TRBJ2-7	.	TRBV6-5	CARGRGYEQYF	TGTGCCAGGGGGCGGGGCTACGAGCAGTACTTC
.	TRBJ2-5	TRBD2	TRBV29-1	CSVETAGVGETQYF	TGCAGCGTTGAAACCGCGGGAGTTGGAGAGACCCAGTACTTC
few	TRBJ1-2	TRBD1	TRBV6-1	CASRRQGPNYGYTF	TGTGCCAGCAGACGACAGGGTCCTAACTATGGCTACACCTTC
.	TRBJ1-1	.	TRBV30	CAWSVLREAFF	TGTGCCTGGAGTGTACTCCGTGAAGCTTTCTTT
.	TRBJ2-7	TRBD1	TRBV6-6	CASSPDRGPTYEQYF	TGTGCCAGCAGCCCCGACAGGGGCCCTACCTACGAGCAGTACTTC
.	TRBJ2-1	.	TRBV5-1	CASSLVTGGISYNEQFF	TGCGCCAGCAGCTTGGTAACGGGGGGCATCTCCTACAATGAGCAGTTCTTC
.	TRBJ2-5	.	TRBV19	CASSLHRQGRETQYF	TGTGCCAGTAGTTTACACCGGCAGGGGCGAGAGACCCAGTACTTC
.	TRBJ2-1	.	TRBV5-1	CASMEGVAEQFF	TGCGCCAGCATGGAAGGGGTGGCTGAGCAGTTCTTC
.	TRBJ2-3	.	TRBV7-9	CASSPIFPTDTQYF	TGTGCCAGCAGCCCAATTTTCCCCACAGATACGCAGTATTTT
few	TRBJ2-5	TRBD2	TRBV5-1	CASSLTSGETQYF	TGCGCCAGCAGCTTGACTAGCGGAGAGACCCAGTACTTC
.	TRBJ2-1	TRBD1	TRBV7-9	CASSLANRGLNEQFF	TGTGCCAGCAGCTTAGCGAACAGGGGGCTCAATGAGCAGTTCTTC
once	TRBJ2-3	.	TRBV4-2	CASSHRHTSTDTQYF	TGTGCCAGCAGCCACAGACACACTAGCACAGATACGCAGTATTTT
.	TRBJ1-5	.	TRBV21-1	CASSQGEGNQPQHF	TGTGCCAGCAGCCAGGGGGAGGGCAATCAGCCCCAGCATTTT
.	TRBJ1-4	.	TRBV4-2	CASSHSQGYTNEKLFF	TGTGCCAGCAGCCATTCCCAGGGGTACACTAATGAAAAACTGTTTTTT
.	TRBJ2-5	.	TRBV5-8	CASSLRRVLETQYF	TGTGCCAGCAGCCTCCGCAGGGTATTAGAGACCCAGTACTTC
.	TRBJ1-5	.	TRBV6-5	CASKERQGNQPQHF	TGTGCCAGCAAGGAGAGACAGGGCAATCAGCCCCAGCATTTT
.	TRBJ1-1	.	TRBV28	CASPPESGVVTEAFF	TGTGCCAGCCCCCCCGAGTCAGGGGTCGTTACTGAAGCTTTCTTT
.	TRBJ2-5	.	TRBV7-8	CASSFGGGETQYF	TGTGCCAGCAGCTTTGGAGGAGGGGAGACCCAGTACTTC